This entry features one T cell receptor (beta chain) sequence. The antigen remains undetermined. Profiled with immunoSEQ multiplex PCR; TCRdb holds only in-frame clones, not every one. The sample gives 2,500,000 or so clones, around 90% of which show up once; about 0.13% is in the top ten. The data were taken from a study of shared clonotypes between healthy human individuals. General study findings and limits: Generation probabilities were higher for clonotypes shared across all four sorted-subset donors than for unshared ones.

Trimming pared 5 bases from V and 4 bases from J, leaving 10 bases between. CDR3 length: 13 residues. CDR1 is PRHDT, CDR2 FYEKMQ, per germline (reference sequence). The rearrangement joins TRBV13 to TRBJ2-3; D remains unclear. Sequenced: naive CD4+ T cells sorted from blood. As for subset: CD45RA+ positively selected. The receptor was isolated from a man younger than 30 in good health. The CDR3 nucleotides read TGTGCCAGCAGCCCACATCAATCAGATACGCAGTATTTT. Its translation: CASSPHQSDTQYF. The whole variable domain, remainder taken from reference TRBV13 and TRBJ2-3, is AAGVIQSPRHLIKEKRETATLKCYPIPRHDTVYWYQQGPGQDPQFLISFYEKMQSDKGSIPDRFSAQQFSDYHSELNMSSLELGDSALYFCASSPHQSDTQYFGPGTRLTVL.